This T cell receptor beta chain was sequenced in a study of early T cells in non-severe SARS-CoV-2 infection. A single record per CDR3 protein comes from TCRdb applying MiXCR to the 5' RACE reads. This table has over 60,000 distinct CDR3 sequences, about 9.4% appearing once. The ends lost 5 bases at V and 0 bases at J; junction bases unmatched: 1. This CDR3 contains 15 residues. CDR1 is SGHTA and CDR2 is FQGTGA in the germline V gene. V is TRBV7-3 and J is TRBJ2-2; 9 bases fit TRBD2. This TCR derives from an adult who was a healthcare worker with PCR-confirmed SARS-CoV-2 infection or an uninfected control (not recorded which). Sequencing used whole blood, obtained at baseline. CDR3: CASSRLAANTGELFF. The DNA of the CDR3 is TGTGCCAGCAGCCGACTAGCGGCGAACACCGGGGAGCTGTTTTTT.